This TCR beta chain is from a study of cytomegalovirus exposure and HLA in healthy donors. Trimming cost V 8 bases and J 1 base; bases outside gene matches: 3. The CDR3 consists of 14 residues. Germline V gene data show CDR1 as WSHSY and CDR2 as SAAADI. PCR was performed using 60 Vbeta and 13 Jbeta primers. This table comes from immunoSEQ multiplex PCR, and its TCRdb copy is limited to in-frame clones, with some not included. The data show 160,000 or so clones, about four fifths seen once. The receptor was isolated from a man aged 50-60 years in good health and CMV-seropositive. The specimen sequenced was PBMCs. The rearrangement uses TRBV10-2 and TRBJ2-2, with 8 bases lining up with TRBD2. DNA of the CDR3: TGCGCCAGCCGCGGGGGGCGGAACACCGGGGAGCTGTTTTTT. This sequence encodes CASRGGRNTGELFF.